The 2 T cell receptor beta chains presented below share a single source sample, sequenced in a study of OX40 agonist ivuxolimab in advanced cancers. Sequenced by immunoSEQ multiplex PCR; TCRdb stores in-frame clones only, minus some. Found here are 70,000 to 85,000 clones, around nine tenths of them singletons; the top ten hold 4.5% to 7.5%. The source material was CD4+ or CD8+ T cells sorted from blood, sampled in a trial of the OX40 agonist ivuxolimab. Receptors originate from an adult with an advanced solid tumor such as melanoma, head and neck, liver or kidney cancer.

This clone came up a few times. J is TRBJ2-3 and V is TRBV5-4; no definite D call. CDR3 length: 14 residues. Germline lookup yields CDR1 SGHNT and CDR2 YYREEE (reference sequence). Trimming removed 6 bases at V and 3 bases at J, with 14 bases between. Here the CDR3 reads CASTSNVETDTQYF. In DNA form, the CDR3 reads TGTGCCAGCACCTCCAATGTGGAGACAGATACGCAGTATTTT. The entire variable domain, with the rest obtained from reference TRBV5-4 and TRBJ2-3, is as follows: ETGVTQSPTHLIKTRGQQVTLRCSSQSGHNTVSWYQQALGQGPQFIFQYYREEENGRGNFPPRFSGLQFPNYSSELNVNALELDDSALYLCASTSNVETDTQYFGPGTRLTVL.

The gene calls are TRBV27 and TRBJ2-1; 8 nucleotides agree with TRBD2. Germline trimming cut 6 bases from V and 3 bases from J; bases unmatched to any gene: 7. The CDR3 length is 15 residues. Germline lookup yields CDR1 MNHEY and CDR2 SMNVEV (reference sequence). This CDR3 is CASSPSGGHYNEQFF. CDR3 DNA: TGTGCCAGCAGCCCGAGCGGGGGCCACTACAATGAGCAGTTCTTC.